These 20 T cell receptor beta chains were all obtained from the same sample, sequenced in a study of blood T cell repertoires in COVID-19. The method was immunoSEQ multiplex PCR; TCRdb's version includes in-frame clones alone and lacks a portion of them. Of over 65,000 clones listed, 88% were seen once; the top ten hold 1% to 1.5%. Material: peripheral blood. The receptors derive from an older woman with acute or convalescent COVID-19.

This clone occurred a few times. This chain joins TRBV7-8 and TRBJ2-1; D not certain. The CDR3 extends over 11 amino acids. The germline V gene has CDR1 SGHVS and CDR2 FQNEAQ. V gave up 5 bases and J gave up 10 bases, with 9 bases separating them. The CDR3 sequence: CASSPRREQFF. The CDR3 nucleotides read TGTGCCAGCAGCCCCCGCCGGGAGCAGTTCTTC.

This chain links TRBV24-1 with TRBJ2-3; D possibly corresponds to TRBD2 (6 bases). CDR1 and CDR2 (germline): KGHDR, SFDVKD. The CDR3 runs to 15 residues. The V and J ends lost 3 bases and 3 bases respectively, with 12 bases between them. The CDR3 DNA is TGTGCCACCAGTGATAGGGATCGGGGGACAGATACGCAGTATTTT. Protein product: CATSDRDRGTDTQYF.

The chain carries TRBV6-5 and TRBJ2-2, with TRBD1 matching over 8 bases. Germline CDR1 and CDR2: MNHEY and SVGAGI. V was pared by 11 bases and J by 0 bases, with 2 bases of the junction left unmatched. The CDR3 runs 13 residues. As DNA, the CDR3 is TGTGCCGGGGGACAGGCGAACACCGGGGAGCTGTTTTTT. This sequence encodes CAGGQANTGELFF.

The CDR3 nucleotides are TGTGCCAGCAGTTTCGAAGCGGGAGGGCCATTCCCCAATGAGCAGTTCTTC. Its protein is CASSFEAGGPFPNEQFF. The chain uses TRBV6-2 or TRBV6-3 and TRBJ2-1; 10 bases are shared with TRBD2. CDR3 length: 17 residues. CDR1 and CDR2 from the germline V gene are MNHEY and SVGEGT. V gave up 4 bases and J gave up 6 bases; unmatched junction bases: 12.

This clone was picked up one time. The V and J genes are TRBV2 and TRBJ1-4, with 7 positions matching TRBD1. Germline lookup yields CDR1 SNHLY and CDR2 FYNNEI. CDR3 length: 21 amino acids. Losses at the gene ends were 6 bases for V and 1 base for J; bases not matched to a gene: 23. This CDR3 is CASRPRPGTAGTALTNEKLFF. DNA for the CDR3: TGTGCCAGCAGGCCCCGGCCCGGGACAGCGGGTACGGCTTTAACTAATGAAAAACTGTTTTTT. Drawing the rest from reference TRBV2 and TRBJ1-4, the complete variable domain is EPEVTQTPSHQVTQMGQEVILRCVPISNHLYFYWYRQILGQKVEFLVSFYNNEISEKSEIFDDQFSVERPDGSNFTLKIRSTKLEDSAMYFCASRPRPGTAGTALTNEKLFFGSGTQLSVL.

The J gene is TRBJ1-1, the V gene TRBV6-1; D uncertain. The CDR3 spans 15 residues. Germline lookup yields CDR1 MNHNS and CDR2 SASEGT. V lost 2 bases to trimming and J lost 2 bases, with 12 bases between them. CDR3 nucleotides: TGTGCCAGCAGTGAACTGGCAGGAACCAACACTGAAGCTTTCTTT. Translated: CASSELAGTNTEAFF.

This clone was seen more than once but under ten times. The chain uses TRBV20-1 and TRBJ1-4; TRBD1 matches at 8 bases. Trimming removed 3 bases from V and 8 bases from J; junction bases left unmatched: 8. CDR3 size: 14 residues. Germline assignment: CDR1 DFQATT and CDR2 SNEGSKA (reference sequence). In nucleotides, the CDR3 is TGCAGTGCTAGTCTCGGGACAGGCGGCGAAAAACTGTTTTTT. Protein product: CSASLGTGGEKLFF.

The chain joins TRBV27 to TRBJ1-6; 7 bases line up with TRBD1. Germline trimming cut 6 bases from V and 0 bases from J; bases unmatched to any gene: 11. The CDR3 has 18 residues. Germline-derived CDR1 and CDR2 are MNHEY and SMNVEV (reference sequence). CDR3 nucleotide sequence: TGTGCCAGCAGCTACGGGACAGTGGGAAGCTCCTATAATTCACCCCTCCACTTT. Translation gives CASSYGTVGSSYNSPLHF.

The V call is TRBV5-1, the J call TRBJ1-2; 8 positions match TRBD1. Germline CDR1 is SGHRS and CDR2 is YFSETQ. The J segment lost 4 bases and the V segment lost 4 bases, leaving 6 bases of the junction unmatched. This CDR3 region has 14 residues. CDR3 sequence reads: CASSDATGGYGYTF. The CDR3 region has the DNA TGCGCCAGCAGCGACGCAACAGGGGGCTATGGCTACACCTTC.

The V and J genes are TRBV4-1 and TRBJ1-2; tentative D call: TRBD1 (5 bases). The germline CDR1 and CDR2 sequences are MGHRA and YSYEKL. V was cut by 0 bases and J by 5 bases, with 13 bases left in between. This CDR3 is built from 15 residues. The CDR3 region is CASSQESGGDYGYTF. CDR3 bases: TGCGCCAGCAGCCAAGAATCGGGGGGGGATTATGGCTACACCTTC.

This sequence joins TRBV20-1 and TRBJ2-2; D is undetermined. This CDR3 has 13 residues. V lost 3 bases, J lost 3 bases, and 8 bases lay in between. Germline values: CDR1 DFQATT, CDR2 SNEGSKA (reference sequence). The CDR3 spells CSASRQYTGELFF. CDR3 in DNA: TGCAGTGCTAGTCGACAATACACCGGGGAGCTGTTTTTT.

This clone was counted only a few times. The chain is built from TRBV28 and TRBJ2-3, with 15 bases matching TRBD2. Unmatched junction bases numbered 12, after V lost 5 bases and J lost 6 bases. The length of the CDR3 is 18 residues. In germline, CDR1 is MDHEN, CDR2 SYDVKM. This CDR3 reads CASSPGLAGGLVSDTQYF. CDR3 nucleotides: TGTGCCAGCAGTCCCGGACTAGCGGGAGGGCTCGTTAGCGATACGCAGTATTTT.

As to this clone: The same CDR3 can be traced to other DNA sequences in this sample. The rearrangement uses TRBV6-5 and TRBJ1-1; the match to TRBD1 covers 7 bases. This CDR3 has 13 amino acids. The junction had 0 bases not matched to a gene; V was cut back by 4 bases and J by 1 base. The germline gives CDR1 MNHEY, CDR2 SVGAGI. CDR3 in amino acids: CASSWTGNTEAFF. The CDR3 DNA follows: TGTGCCAGCAGTTGGACAGGGAACACTGAAGCTTTCTTT.

CDR3 sequence: CSASPGLDEQYV. The CDR3 nucleotides read TGCAGTGCTAGTCCGGGACTAGACGAGCAGTACGTC. The rearrangement links TRBV20-1 to TRBJ2-7, with TRBD2 matching 8 bases. Germline trimming cut 3 bases from V and 5 bases from J; bases unmatched to any gene: 3. The CDR3 is 12 amino acids. Germline-derived CDR1 and CDR2 are DFQATT and SNEGSKA (reference sequence).

This clone appeared once. This sequence joins TRBV27 and TRBJ2-1; D is unresolved. Germline CDR1 and CDR2: MNHEY and SMNVEV (reference sequence). V was pared by 8 bases and J by 10 bases, with 6 bases between. The CDR3 is made up of 9 amino acids. The CDR3 bases are TGTGCCAGCCGGTGGGAGCAGTTCTTC. Amino acids: CASRWEQFF.

The chain carries TRBV30 and TRBJ2-6; D may be TRBD1 (6 bases). V was cut by 7 bases and J by 1 base, with 14 bases left in between. This CDR3 has 15 amino acids. Germline CDR1 is GTSNPN and CDR2 is SVGIG (reference sequence). The CDR3, as DNA: TGTGCCTACGCACAGGGTTCGTCTGGGGCCAACGTCCTGACTTTC. Its protein is CAYAQGSSGANVLTF.

This chain uses TRBV3-1 (or the pseudogene TRBV3-2) with TRBJ2-1; 8 bases are shared with TRBD2. CDR3 length: 13 amino acids. Germline V gene data show CDR1 as LGHDT and CDR2 as YNNKEL (reference sequence). Trimming cost V 1 base and J 8 bases; bases outside gene matches: 1. CDR3 amino acids: CASSQGTSYEQFF. In DNA form, the CDR3 reads TGTGCCAGCAGCCAAGGGACTAGCTATGAGCAGTTCTTC.

V gene TRBV5-5 combines with J gene TRBJ2-1, with a weak D call TRBD1 (6 bases). The CDR3 runs 13 residues. CDR1 and CDR2 from the germline V gene are SGHKS and YYEKEE (reference sequence). Trimming took 0 bases from V and 5 from J, leaving 6 bases between them. CDR3 sequence (DNA): TGTGCCAGCAGCTTGGCAGGGGACAATGAGCAGTTCTTC. It translates to CASSLAGDNEQFF.

The chain combines TRBV2 with TRBJ1-2, with D possibly TRBD1 on 5 matching bases. CDR1 is SNHLY and CDR2 is FYNNEI in the germline V gene. The V end lost 4 bases, the J end lost 4 bases, and 10 bases lay between the germline ends. CDR3 length: 13 residues. The CDR3 spells CASSAGQGYGYTF. The CDR3 coding sequence is TGTGCCAGCAGTGCAGGGCAGGGCTATGGCTACACCTTC.

The chain employs TRBV6-1 and TRBJ1-6; D remains unclear. Trimming pared 1 base from V and 4 bases from J, leaving 5 bases between. In germline, CDR1 is MNHNS, CDR2 SASEGT. The CDR3 runs to 14 residues. CDR3 region: CASSEGQYNSPLHF. CDR3 DNA: TGTGCCAGCAGTGAAGGGCAGTATAATTCACCCCTCCACTTT.